This T cell receptor (beta chain) came from a study of spatial heterogeneity in lung cancer. On the study more broadly: Within raw reads, each unique TCR and UMI combination appeared on average more than ten times. Study conclusions and caveats: Whereas they appeared in blood less at follow-up, ubiquitous expanded tumor TCRs appeared there more at resection.

Concerning this clonotype: Its cognate antigen is unknown.

The study tagged each TCR cDNA molecule with a unique molecular identifier. TCRdb ran MiXCR on the 5' RACE reads and lists one entry per CDR3 protein. The table has about 44,000 distinct CDR3 sequences, roughly an eighth seen once; the top ten hold 50% to 65%. Time point here: sample taken at primary tumor resection. The CDR3 has 15 amino acids. V was pared by 4 bases and J by 3 bases, with 4 bases of the junction left unmatched. CDR1 SEHNR and CDR2 FQNEAQ come from the germline V gene (reference sequence). V is TRBV7-9 and J is TRBJ2-1, with 9 nucleotides matching TRBD1. This TCR was sampled from a male donor with early-stage non-small cell lung cancer. Source: PBMCs, taken at surgery. The CDR3 region is CASSWDRDFYNEQFF. The CDR3 nucleotides are TGTGCCAGCAGCTGGGACAGGGACTTCTACAATGAGCAGTTCTTC.